These T cell receptor beta chains were read from a single sample in a study of post-analysis software for immune sequencing data. Each CDR3 protein is one row after TCRdb ran MiXCR on the PCR reads. The table includes about 800,000 distinct CDR3 sequences, roughly 27% detected once. The sample taken for sequencing was blood. The receptors were sampled from a girl aged 10 to 17 with multiple sclerosis. Each CDR3 is given with its conserved first and last residue. Fields, in order: V gene, J gene, D gene, clone size, CDR3 DNA, CDR3 protein. A D gene is named only where the DNA matches it firmly. Size is omitted from some rows. Given values are once, few, many or a class for expanded clones.

v_gene: TRBV28
j_gene: TRBJ1-4
d_gene: TRBD1
abundance: .
CDR3nt: TGTGCCAGCAGTCATACAGGGGAGGGAGAAAAACTGTTTTTT
CDR3aa: CASSHTGEGEKLFF

v_gene: TRBV12-3/TRBV12-4
j_gene: TRBJ2-7
d_gene: .
abundance: few
CDR3nt: TGTGCCACCAACCCCCCAGGGGATTCCTACGAGCAGTACTTC
CDR3aa: CATNPPGDSYEQYF

v_gene: TRBV19
j_gene: TRBJ2-4
d_gene: .
abundance: .
CDR3nt: TGTGCCAGTAGTATTGGAGGGACAGCCAAAAACATTCAGTACTTC
CDR3aa: CASSIGGTAKNIQYF

v_gene: TRBV5-1
j_gene: TRBJ2-5
d_gene: .
abundance: .
CDR3nt: TGCGCCAGCAGCCCCCAAGGGGGGGGAGTGTGGGAGACCCAGTACTTC
CDR3aa: CASSPQGGGVWETQYF

v_gene: TRBV13
j_gene: TRBJ2-3
d_gene: TRBD2
abundance: few
CDR3nt: TGTGCCAGCAGCTTAGATAGGAGCGGGAAGGGCACAGATACGCAGTATTTT
CDR3aa: CASSLDRSGKGTDTQYF

v_gene: TRBV29-1
j_gene: TRBJ1-1
d_gene: TRBD1
abundance: .
CDR3nt: TGCAGCGTTTCGATCACAGGGGAGAACACTGAAGCTTTCTTT
CDR3aa: CSVSITGENTEAFF

v_gene: TRBV9
j_gene: TRBJ2-1
d_gene: .
abundance: few
CDR3nt: TGTGCCAGCAGCGTAGTAACAGGGTCCCAGGGTGAGCAGTTCTTC
CDR3aa: CASSVVTGSQGEQFF

v_gene: TRBV7-2
j_gene: TRBJ2-7
d_gene: .
abundance: few
CDR3nt: TGTGCCAGCGCGATTCAAGGCGGGGGCCTCTACGAGCAGTACTTC
CDR3aa: CASAIQGGGLYEQYF

v_gene: TRBV7-9
j_gene: TRBJ1-4
d_gene: .
abundance: .
CDR3nt: TGTGCCAGCAGCCAAACAGGATTTCCTAACGAAAAACTGTTTTTT
CDR3aa: CASSQTGFPNEKLFF

v_gene: TRBV4-3
j_gene: TRBJ1-2
d_gene: .
abundance: few
CDR3nt: TGCGCCAGCAGCCAAGACGCGGCGGGATTAGCTAACTATGGCTACACCTTC
CDR3aa: CASSQDAAGLANYGYTF

v_gene: TRBV6-6
j_gene: TRBJ2-7
d_gene: .
abundance: few
CDR3nt: TGTGCCAGCCGTACGATAGGACAGTACTACGAGCAGTACTTC
CDR3aa: CASRTIGQYYEQYF

v_gene: TRBV20-1
j_gene: TRBJ2-7
d_gene: TRBD1
abundance: .
CDR3nt: TGCAGTGCAACCAAGACAGGGATCTACGAGCAGTACTTC
CDR3aa: CSATKTGIYEQYF

v_gene: TRBV20-1
j_gene: TRBJ2-2
d_gene: .
abundance: .
CDR3nt: .
CDR3aa: CSANRDFGAGELFF

v_gene: TRBV7-2
j_gene: TRBJ1-1
d_gene: .
abundance: few
CDR3nt: TGTGCCAGCGGCCAACCTGGGCAGAACACTGAAGCTTTCTTT
CDR3aa: CASGQPGQNTEAFF

v_gene: TRBV13
j_gene: TRBJ1-2
d_gene: TRBD1
abundance: .
CDR3nt: TGTGCCAGCAGCTCAGGACAGGCCAGACCTTCCCGGTACTATGGCTACACCTTC
CDR3aa: CASSSGQARPSRYYGYTF

v_gene: TRBV11-2
j_gene: TRBJ2-3
d_gene: .
abundance: few
CDR3nt: TGTGCCAGCAGCTTAGCGGGCGGAGCTAGCACAGATACGCAGTATTTT
CDR3aa: CASSLAGGASTDTQYF

v_gene: TRBV20-1
j_gene: TRBJ1-5
d_gene: .
abundance: many
CDR3nt: TGCAGTGCTAGACACCGCGGGTCAGTAGGACAGCCCCAGCATTTT
CDR3aa: CSARHRGSVGQPQHF

v_gene: TRBV18
j_gene: TRBJ2-1
d_gene: .
abundance: many
CDR3nt: TGTGCCAGCTCACCCGAGGGGCTCGGGCACTCCTACAATGAGCAGTTCTTC
CDR3aa: CASSPEGLGHSYNEQFF

v_gene: TRBV10-2
j_gene: TRBJ2-3
d_gene: .
abundance: few
CDR3nt: TGCGCCAGCCTGTACTCAATTCCTCACACAGATACGCAGTATTTT
CDR3aa: CASLYSIPHTDTQYF

v_gene: TRBV5-1
j_gene: TRBJ2-6
d_gene: .
abundance: few
CDR3nt: TGCGCCAGCAGCGACTTCATCAGCTCTGGGGCCAACGTCCTGACTTTC
CDR3aa: CASSDFISSGANVLTF

v_gene: TRBV19
j_gene: TRBJ2-3
d_gene: TRBD2
abundance: .
CDR3nt: TGTGCCAGTAGTGGACTAGTCTTAGATACGCAGTATTTT
CDR3aa: CASSGLVLDTQYF

v_gene: TRBV7-2
j_gene: TRBJ2-7
d_gene: .
abundance: few
CDR3nt: TGTGCCAGCAGCCCCGGACAGAACAACTACGAGCAGTACTTC
CDR3aa: CASSPGQNNYEQYF

v_gene: TRBV15
j_gene: TRBJ2-7
d_gene: .
abundance: few
CDR3nt: TGTGCCACCAGCGGGGGTTACTACGAGCAGTACTTC
CDR3aa: CATSGGYYEQYF

v_gene: TRBV20-1
j_gene: TRBJ2-5
d_gene: .
abundance: .
CDR3nt: TGCAGTGCGAAACTACGGGGAGAGACCCAGTACTTC
CDR3aa: CSAKLRGETQYF

v_gene: TRBV24-1
j_gene: TRBJ2-5
d_gene: .
abundance: .
CDR3nt: TGTGCCACCAGTGGATTCGGGAGTCACGAGACCCAGTACTTC
CDR3aa: CATSGFGSHETQYF

v_gene: TRBV12-3/TRBV12-4
j_gene: TRBJ1-5
d_gene: .
abundance: .
CDR3nt: TGTGTCTCCGGCAGCCCCCAGCATTTT
CDR3aa: CVSGSPQHF

v_gene: TRBV5-1
j_gene: TRBJ2-2
d_gene: TRBD1
abundance: once
CDR3nt: TGCGCCAGCAACTACCGGACAGGGACGAACACCGGGGAGCTGTTTTTT
CDR3aa: CASNYRTGTNTGELFF

v_gene: TRBV10-1
j_gene: TRBJ1-2
d_gene: .
abundance: many
CDR3nt: TGCGCCAGAGATAGACGTTCTCCCTATGGCTACACCTTC
CDR3aa: CARDRRSPYGYTF

v_gene: TRBV6-5
j_gene: TRBJ2-5
d_gene: TRBD2
abundance: few
CDR3nt: TGTGCCAGCAGTTCTATCTGGGGACTAGCGGGGGGGCTAATCAATGAGCAGTACTTC
CDR3aa: CASSSIWGLAGGLINEQYF

v_gene: TRBV27
j_gene: TRBJ2-3
d_gene: .
abundance: many
CDR3nt: TGTGCCAGCAGTCCCGGGACGGCTAGCACAGATACGCAGTATTTT
CDR3aa: CASSPGTASTDTQYF

v_gene: TRBV20-1
j_gene: TRBJ2-3
d_gene: TRBD1
abundance: many
CDR3nt: TGCAGTGCGAGAACCGACAGGGGCCTGACAGATACGCAGTATTTT
CDR3aa: CSARTDRGLTDTQYF

v_gene: TRBV6-5
j_gene: TRBJ2-3
d_gene: .
abundance: many
CDR3nt: TGTGCCAGCCTAGAGCCAGGGGCAGATACGCAGTATTTT
CDR3aa: CASLEPGADTQYF

v_gene: TRBV29-1
j_gene: TRBJ1-1
d_gene: .
abundance: .
CDR3nt: TGCAGCGTTCTGGACACTGAAGCTTTCTTT
CDR3aa: CSVLDTEAFF

v_gene: TRBV20-1
j_gene: TRBJ2-7
d_gene: .
abundance: few
CDR3nt: TGCAGTGCCCCTACCCTCAGCGGTTCCTACTCCTACGAGCAGTACTTC
CDR3aa: CSAPTLSGSYSYEQYF

v_gene: TRBV2
j_gene: TRBJ2-5
d_gene: .
abundance: once
CDR3nt: TGTGCCAGCAGAAGGACAGCGGTACAAGAGACCCAGTACTTC
CDR3aa: CASRRTAVQETQYF

v_gene: TRBV7-2
j_gene: TRBJ2-7
d_gene: TRBD2
abundance: many
CDR3nt: TGTGCCAGCAGCACGGCGGGACTAGCGGGGGTATACGAGCAGTACTTC
CDR3aa: CASSTAGLAGVYEQYF

v_gene: TRBV29-1
j_gene: TRBJ2-7
d_gene: .
abundance: once
CDR3nt: TGCAGCACGGCGGGTAGCTCCTACAATGAGCAGTACTTC
CDR3aa: CSTAGSSYNEQYF

v_gene: TRBV7-2
j_gene: TRBJ2-7
d_gene: TRBD2
abundance: .
CDR3nt: TGTGCCAGCAGCTTAGCCACGCCGGGGGGAGGAGAGCAGTACTTC
CDR3aa: CASSLATPGGGEQYF

v_gene: TRBV7-8
j_gene: TRBJ2-3
d_gene: .
abundance: .
CDR3nt: TGTGCCAGCAGCCGAGTGCAGGCTAGCACAGATACGCAGTATTTT
CDR3aa: CASSRVQASTDTQYF

v_gene: TRBV29-1
j_gene: TRBJ1-2
d_gene: TRBD1
abundance: few
CDR3nt: TGCAGCGTTCTCAGGACCGACAGGGCCTACAACTATGGCTACACCTTC
CDR3aa: CSVLRTDRAYNYGYTF

v_gene: TRBV3-1
j_gene: TRBJ2-7
d_gene: .
abundance: .
CDR3nt: TGTGCCAGCAGCCGCCAGACGGCCTACGAGCAGTACTTC
CDR3aa: CASSRQTAYEQYF

v_gene: TRBV7-8
j_gene: TRBJ2-1
d_gene: .
abundance: few
CDR3nt: TGTGCCAGCAGCTGGGACCCCACCCCATATTACAATGAGCAGTTCTTC
CDR3aa: CASSWDPTPYYNEQFF

v_gene: TRBV6-2/TRBV6-3
j_gene: TRBJ2-1
d_gene: .
abundance: few
CDR3nt: TGTGCCAGCAGTTACGTCGGTGGCAATGAGCAGTTCTTC
CDR3aa: CASSYVGGNEQFF

v_gene: TRBV29-1
j_gene: TRBJ1-2
d_gene: .
abundance: .
CDR3nt: TGCAGCGTTGTTTGGGCAGCCGTCTATGGCTACACCTTC
CDR3aa: CSVVWAAVYGYTF

v_gene: TRBV7-2
j_gene: TRBJ1-1
d_gene: .
abundance: .
CDR3nt: TGTGCCAGCAGCTTAGACGTTTCCCGTGGCACTGAAGCTTTCTTT
CDR3aa: CASSLDVSRGTEAFF

v_gene: TRBV20-1
j_gene: TRBJ2-1
d_gene: .
abundance: many
CDR3nt: TGCAGTGCCGCCAATCACTGGGCCTCTAACAATGAGCAGTTCTTC
CDR3aa: CSAANHWASNNEQFF